The 26 T cell receptor beta chains below come from one sample, sequenced in a study of T-cell memory formation after mild COVID-19. TCRdb used MiXCR to reprocess the 5' RACE reads, holding one entry per CDR3 protein. The sample yields about 210,000 distinct CDR3 sequences, roughly a tenth seen once. Sequenced sample: PBMCs or a T cell subset sorted from them (not recorded which). These receptors were obtained from a man aged 18 to 30 who had mild COVID-19 (a few samples of this study predate the infection). Cell type and time point are not known.

This clonotype came up a few times. The V gene is TRBV18, the J gene TRBJ2-3, with a tentative D call TRBD1 (6 bases). The germline gives CDR1 KGHSH, CDR2 LQKENI. The CDR3 has 14 amino acids. The germline V and J ends were trimmed by 1 base and 5 bases, with 10 bases remaining between them. The DNA of the CDR3 is TGTGCCAGCTCACCACGGACAGCACAAGATACGCAGTATTTT. This sequence encodes CASSPRTAQDTQYF.

This chain links TRBV7-9 with TRBJ1-1; the match to TRBD1 covers 9 bases. Trimming cost V 3 bases and J 5 bases; bases outside gene matches: 7. Germline values: CDR1 SEHNR, CDR2 FQNEAQ (reference sequence). The CDR3 covers 15 residues. CDR3 residues: CASSFLTGGSTEAFF. CDR3 coding DNA: TGTGCCAGCAGCTTTTTGACAGGGGGTTCTACTGAAGCTTTCTTT.

J is TRBJ1-2 and V is TRBV7-9; D possibly corresponds to TRBD1 (5 bases). Per germline, CDR1 SEHNR and CDR2 FQNEAQ (reference sequence). This CDR3 contains 12 residues. Trimming cost V 3 bases and J 10 bases, with 12 bases left between them. The CDR3 DNA reads as TGTGCCAGCAGCTTTCCGTTAGGGACCTACACCTTC. Its protein product is CASSFPLGTYTF. Drawing the rest from reference TRBV7-9 and TRBJ1-2, the complete variable domain is DTGVSQNPRHKITKRGQNVTFRCDPISEHNRLYWYRQTLGQGPEFLTYFQNEAQLEKSRLLSDRFSAERPKGSFSTLEIQRTEQGDSAMYLCASSFPLGTYTFGSGTRLTVV.

The chain uses TRBV2 and TRBJ2-2; D gene ambiguous. Germline CDR1 is SNHLY and CDR2 is FYNNEI. Trimming left V 7 bases short and J 6 bases short, with 6 bases between. This CDR3 is 11 amino acids long. The CDR3 reads CASKNAGELFF. DNA for the CDR3: TGTGCCAGCAAAAACGCCGGGGAGCTGTTTTTT.

This clonotype was recorded a few times. This sequence joins TRBV20-1 and TRBJ1-4; unclear D gene. V was trimmed by 5 bases and J by 0 bases, leaving 7 bases between them. CDR3 length equals 13 residues. Per germline, CDR1 DFQATT and CDR2 SNEGSKA (reference sequence). In nucleotides, the CDR3 is TGCAGTGCTGCCCAGGCAACTAATGAAAAACTGTTTTTT. It codes for CSAAQATNEKLFF.

This clonotype showed up just a few times. J is TRBJ2-1 and V is TRBV9, with D possibly matching TRBD1 (7 bases). Germline V lookup: CDR1 SGDLS, CDR2 YYNGEE. Between the trimmed V and J ends, which lost 2 bases and 5 bases, there was a span of 11 bases. The CDR3 has 14 residues. CDR3 region: CASSVGGGNNEQFF. The DNA of the CDR3 is TGTGCCAGCAGCGTCGGAGGGGGCAACAATGAGCAGTTCTTC.

The CDR3 is CASSQDRGSGAFF. The CDR3 DNA reads as TGTGCCAGCAGCCAGGACAGGGGAAGTGGAGCTTTCTTT. This sequence joins TRBV11-3 and TRBJ1-1, with 9 bases fitting TRBD1. CDR3 length: 13 residues. The germline CDR1 and CDR2 sequences are SGHNT and YENEEA. V trimming: 5 bases; J trimming: 10 bases; junction bases outside the gene matches: 8.

This clonotype was seen a handful of times. This chain uses TRBV5-1 with TRBJ1-1; D unresolved. V shed 0 bases and J shed 7 bases, with 13 bases lying between them. Germline V gene sequence: CDR1 SGHRS, CDR2 YFSETQ. The CDR3 length is 14 residues. The CDR3 is CASSLASTGSEAFF. The CDR3 DNA reads TGCGCCAGCAGCTTGGCCAGTACCGGGAGTGAAGCTTTCTTT.

This clonotype was counted a few times. This chain connects TRBV11-2 to TRBJ2-1; 7 bases are a match to TRBD2. Germline trimming cut 1 base from V and 8 bases from J; bases unmatched to any gene: 11. This CDR3 region has 16 residues. CDR1 is SGHAT, CDR2 FQNNGV, per germline. In DNA, the CDR3 is TGTGCCAGCAGCTTAGGACTAGCCCCGCGTTGGGATGAGCAGTTCTTC. Protein sequence: CASSLGLAPRWDEQFF.

The chain carries TRBV5-1 and TRBJ2-3; D remains ambiguous. There are 12 residues in the CDR3. The germline V and J ends were trimmed by 0 bases and 10 bases, with 9 bases remaining between them. The germline CDR1 and CDR2 sequences are SGHRS and YFSETQ. CDR3 in amino acids: CASSLGGQAQYF. The CDR3 DNA is TGCGCCAGCAGCTTGGGTGGGCAAGCGCAGTATTTT.

The chain links TRBV6-4 to TRBJ1-3; D uncertain. V was trimmed by 0 bases and J by 0 bases, leaving 15 bases between them. The length of the CDR3 is 18 residues. CDR1 and CDR2 from the germline V gene are MRHNA and SNTAGT. The CDR3 reads CASSDSTSRTPSGNTIYF. As DNA, the CDR3 is TGTGCCAGCAGTGACTCGACCTCTCGAACGCCCTCTGGAAACACCATATATTTT.

This rearrangement joins TRBV7-2 to TRBJ2-2; D tentatively fits TRBD1 or TRBD2 (6 bases each). The CDR3 sequence is 15 residues long. Germline values: CDR1 SGHTA, CDR2 FQGNSA. Trimming took 4 bases from V and 6 from J, leaving 15 bases between them. CDR3 region: CASSSQGRRAGELFF. In DNA form, the CDR3 reads TGTGCCAGCAGCTCGCAGGGGAGGAGGGCCGGGGAGCTGTTTTTT.

This clonotype showed up just a few times. This rearrangement joins TRBV10-3 to TRBJ1-3; 7 bases line up with TRBD1. There are 17 residues in the CDR3. Germline values: CDR1 ENHRY, CDR2 SYGVKD. The J segment lost 0 bases and the V segment lost 0 bases, leaving 5 bases of the junction unmatched. The DNA for the CDR3 is TGTGCCATCAGTGAGTCAAGACAGGGTTTCTCTGGAAACACCATATATTTT. Translated: CAISESRQGFSGNTIYF.

This clonotype was picked up a small number of times. This chain joins TRBV6-1 and TRBJ2-3; the D call may be TRBD1 or TRBD2 (5 bases each). The CDR3 has 15 amino acids. Trimming took 6 bases from V and 0 from J, leaving 13 bases between them. Germline values: CDR1 MNHNS, CDR2 SASEGT. The CDR3 reads CASRLLGESTDTQYF. The DNA of the CDR3 is TGTGCCAGCAGACTTCTAGGGGAGAGCACAGATACGCAGTATTTT.

CDR3 in amino acids: CASSLVWALDRADQPQHF. CDR3 nucleotide sequence: TGTGCCAGCAGTTTAGTTTGGGCCCTGGACAGGGCGGATCAGCCCCAGCATTTT. This sequence joins TRBV28 and TRBJ1-5, with 8 bases lining up with TRBD1. Germline assignment: CDR1 MDHEN and CDR2 SYDVKM. The CDR3 sequence is 18 residues long. V trimming: 2 bases; J trimming: 5 bases; junction bases outside the gene matches: 14.

This clonotype has just a few counts. This sequence joins TRBV27 and TRBJ1-2; no clear D. Germline CDR1 is MNHEY and CDR2 is SMNVEV (reference sequence). This CDR3 has 17 residues. V lost 4 bases to trimming and J lost 4 bases, with 22 bases between them. CDR3 sequence: CASSSTFRRRQLYGYTF. The CDR3 DNA reads as TGTGCCAGCAGTTCAACCTTTCGAAGGCGCCAGCTCTATGGCTACACCTTC.

The V and J genes are TRBV4-1 and TRBJ1-3; D is unresolved. Trimming cost V 4 bases and J 0 bases, with 7 bases left between them. This CDR3 spans 14 amino acids. CDR1 and CDR2 (germline): MGHRA, YSYEKL. The CDR3 is CASSPRSSGNTIYF. CDR3 in DNA: TGCGCCAGCAGCCCGAGGAGCTCTGGAAACACCATATATTTT.

The chain employs TRBV5-4 and TRBJ2-3; 8 bases fit TRBD1. The germline gives CDR1 SGHNT, CDR2 YYREEE (reference sequence). The trim removed 5 bases at V and 3 bases at J, leaving 11 bases unmatched. This CDR3 spans 16 amino acids. The CDR3 sequence is CASSSPDRVLTDTQYF. CDR3 DNA sequence: TGTGCCAGCAGTTCCCCGGACAGGGTGTTAACAGATACGCAGTATTTT.

In this sample, this clonotype turned up a few times. The chain couples TRBV5-1 to TRBJ2-3; D call uncertain. The V end was cut by 1 base, the J end by 3 bases, with 6 bases between. The CDR3 extends over 13 amino acids. Looked up from germline, CDR1 is SGHRS and CDR2 is YFSETQ. In DNA, the CDR3 is TGCGCCAGCAGCTTGAAAAGGACAGATACGCAGTATTTT. Residues: CASSLKRTDTQYF. Complete variable domain (other parts from reference TRBV5-1 and TRBJ2-3): KAGVTQTPRYLIKTRGQQVTLSCSPISGHRSVSWYQQTPGQGLQFLFEYFSETQRNKGNFPGRFSGRQFSNSRSEMNVSTLELGDSALYLCASSLKRTDTQYFGPGTRLTVL.

This clonotype was found many times. The chain links TRBV5-1 to TRBJ2-2; the D is unclear. CDR1 is SGHRS, CDR2 YFSETQ, per germline. The CDR3 has 14 residues. The ends were cut back, 4 bases at V and 1 base at J, with 8 bases in the middle. Written as DNA, the CDR3 is TGCGCCAGCAGCCCAGGAATGAACACCGGGGAGCTGTTTTTT. Translation: CASSPGMNTGELFF. Full variable domain (outside the CDR3, taken from reference TRBV5-1 and TRBJ2-2): KAGVTQTPRYLIKTRGQQVTLSCSPISGHRSVSWYQQTPGQGLQFLFEYFSETQRNKGNFPGRFSGRQFSNSRSEMNVSTLELGDSALYLCASSPGMNTGELFFGEGSRLTVL.

This clonotype was counted a few times. The chain links TRBV28 to TRBJ2-1; 8 nucleotides align to TRBD1. The CDR3 totals 11 residues. Germline V gene data show CDR1 as MDHEN and CDR2 as SYDVKM. Unmatched junction bases numbered 3, after V lost 2 bases and J lost 15 bases. CDR3 sequence reads: CASSLRQGMFF. CDR3 DNA: TGTGCCAGCAGTTTAAGACAGGGGATGTTCTTC.

This clonotype has a count of ten or more. V usage is TRBV7-2 and J usage is TRBJ2-7; 7 nucleotides line up with TRBD1. The V segment lost 2 bases and the J segment 0 bases; nucleotides outside the gene matches: 4. From germline, CDR1 is SGHTA and CDR2 FQGNSA. The length of the CDR3 is 15 residues. CDR3 protein: CASSLSWDSSYEQYF. The CDR3, as DNA: TGTGCCAGCAGCTTATCCTGGGACAGCTCCTACGAGCAGTACTTC.

This clonotype was observed a handful of times. CDR3 coding DNA: TGTGCCAGCAGCCGACAGGGACGAGGGGAGCAGTACGTC. Its protein is CASSRQGRGEQYV. The chain joins TRBV4-2 to TRBJ2-7; 7 bases agree with TRBD1. Germline CDR1 and CDR2: LGHNA and YNFKEQ. This CDR3 comprises 13 residues. J lost 7 bases, V lost 4 bases, and 7 bases had no gene match.

The gene calls are TRBV20-1 and TRBJ1-4; D is ambiguous. From germline, CDR1 is DFQATT and CDR2 SNEGSKA (reference sequence). The CDR3 loop spans 15 amino acids. V was clipped by 0 bases and J by 0 bases, with 8 bases between them. This CDR3 is CSARELRSTNEKLFF. The CDR3 region has the DNA TGCAGTGCTAGAGAACTACGGTCAACTAATGAAAAACTGTTTTTT.

The rearrangement uses TRBV7-8 and TRBJ1-5; D is perhaps TRBD1 (5 bases). Germline CDR1 and CDR2: SGHVS and FQNEAQ. The CDR3 length is 14 residues. V was clipped by 5 bases and J by 5 bases, with 13 bases between them. The CDR3 protein is CASSQLGGDQPQHF. CDR3 nucleotide sequence: TGTGCCAGCAGCCAACTCGGAGGGGATCAGCCCCAGCATTTT.

This clonotype was seen a handful of times. The CDR3 sequence: CASTLTSGANVLTF. CDR3 coding DNA: TGTGCCAGTACTTTGACCTCTGGGGCCAACGTCCTGACTTTC. The V call is TRBV19, the J call TRBJ2-6, with unresolved D. The CDR3 is 14 residues long. Trimming left V 7 bases short and J 0 bases short, with 7 bases between. CDR1 and CDR2 from the germline V gene are LNHDA and SQIVND (reference sequence).